This T cell receptor (beta chain) was retrieved from a study of blood T cell repertoires in COVID-19. Whole-study context: The United States, Italy and Spain supplied acute and convalescent COVID-19 samples. The analysed material was cDNA or gDNA that came from T cells, B-cell-depleted T cells, or PBMCs.

Per the original data handling: Reference gene primer amplification gave estimated nucleated cell counts. TCRdb's copy holds only in-frame clones and misses some; the assay was immunoSEQ multiplex PCR. Clone size and the V and J calls come from that table; the DNA yielded D and trimming. The profile covers 300,000 to 450,000 clones, with around 87% appearing a single time and about 2% taken by the ten largest. It was during active infection that Seattle patients were enrolled and then longitudinally followed. This clone was found a few times. V gave up 1 base and J gave up 2 bases, with 17 bases separating them. Per germline, CDR1 SGHAT and CDR2 FQNNGV. There are 17 residues in the CDR3.

This clonotype was sampled from a woman aged 60-75 years with COVID-19, enrolled during active disease. The sample consisted of peripheral blood. The rearrangement joins TRBV11-2 to TRBJ2-5; D is possibly TRBD1 (6 bases). This CDR3 is CASSLGPRWGTQETQYF. In nucleotides, the CDR3 is TGTGCCAGCAGCTTAGGCCCCCGATGGGGGACACAAGAGACCCAGTACTTC. The full variable domain, with the rest looked up from reference TRBV11-2 and TRBJ2-5, is EAGVAQSPRYKIIEKRQSVAFWCNPISGHATLYWYQQILGQGPKLLIQFQNNGVVDDSQLPKDRFSAERLKGVDSTLKIQPAKLEDSAVYLCASSLGPRWGTQETQYFGPGTRLLVL.